This TCR beta chain is from a study of cytomegalovirus exposure and HLA in healthy donors. Findings and limits, study-wide: Follow-up analysis seemed to connect common viral pathogens with several of the most significant clusters identified.

This clone was detected a few times. Its antigen remains unknown. Vbeta (60) and Jbeta (13) primers were used in the PCR. Measured with immunoSEQ multiplex PCR; TCRdb has only the in-frame clones, and not every one. Here the sample spans about 130,000 clones, roughly 79% being singletons. The CDR3 length is 16 residues. The trim removed 1 base at V and 1 base at J, leaving 4 bases unmatched. Germline V CDR1 and CDR2: SGHVS, FQNEAQ. Source material: PBMCs. The chain joins TRBV7-8 to TRBJ1-5; 7 nucleotides agree with TRBD1. The sequence came from a young man in good health and CMV-seronegative. The CDR3: CASSLDRRGSNQPQHF. The DNA of the CDR3 is TGTGCCAGCAGCTTAGATCGCAGGGGGAGCAATCAGCCCCAGCATTTT.